Below are 27 T cell receptor beta chains sequenced from a single sample in a study of T cell repertoires in cytomegalovirus infection. What these receptors recognize is not known. A single record per CDR3 protein comes from TCRdb applying MiXCR to the reads. The sample yields 57,000 or so distinct CDR3 sequences, 25% to 40% seen once. Sequencing was carried out using PBMCs, sequenced either directly or after in vitro stimulation (not recorded which). Every receptor here comes from a human donor in good health (CMV status not recorded). Some clones in this sample may be carry-over from other donors' samples.

The J gene is TRBJ2-3, the V gene TRBV28; 9 nucleotides align to TRBD1. This CDR3 is 14 amino acids long. The germline gives CDR1 MDHEN, CDR2 SYDVKM. The ends lost 6 bases at V and 3 bases at J; junction bases unmatched: 4. CDR3 nucleotides: TGTGCCAGCAGCGGGACAGGGACTACAGATACGCAGTATTTT. It translates to CASSGTGTTDTQYF.

The V call is TRBV3-1, the J call TRBJ2-7; D may match TRBD1 or TRBD2 (5 bases each). In germline, CDR1 is LGHDT, CDR2 YNNKEL (reference sequence). The CDR3 covers 16 residues. The germline V and J ends were trimmed by 1 base and 0 bases, with 13 bases remaining between them. CDR3 region: CASSQGGGLGSYEQYF. The DNA of the CDR3 is TGTGCCAGCAGCCAAGGGGGCGGACTGGGCTCCTACGAGCAGTACTTC.

The genes are TRBV2 and TRBJ2-1; 7 nucleotides align to TRBD2. Germline trimming cut 7 bases from V and 2 bases from J; bases unmatched to any gene: 8. The CDR3 is made up of 15 amino acids. From germline, CDR1 is SNHLY and CDR2 FYNNEI. The CDR3 loop reads CASTGGERAYNEQFF. The CDR3 region has the DNA TGTGCCAGCACGGGGGGTGAGAGGGCCTACAATGAGCAGTTCTTC.

This clonotype was seen only once. The rearrangement joins TRBV7-6 to TRBJ1-3; 8 positions match TRBD1. Trimming at V came to 4 bases and at J to 9 bases, leaving 8 bases not matched to a gene. The CDR3 spans 14 residues. The germline V gene encodes CDR1 SGHVS and CDR2 FNYEAQ. CDR3 amino acids: CASSSRQGRTTIYF. The CDR3 DNA is TGTGCCAGCAGCTCCAGACAGGGGAGAACCACCATATATTTT.

Worth noting for this clonotype: A much larger clone differs by one base, so this may be a read error. The rearrangement links TRBV12-3 or TRBV12-4 to TRBJ1-2; no firm D call. The CDR3 has 14 amino acids. The V end lost 5 bases, the J end lost 5 bases, and 15 bases lay between the germline ends. In nucleotides, the CDR3 is TGTGCCAGCAGTCCACTGGCAGGACCTTATGGCTACACCTTC. Its translation: CASSPLAGPYGYTF.

In this sample, this clonotype turned up a few times. The chain is built from TRBV20-1 and TRBJ2-7, with 9 bases identical to TRBD1. The V gene's germline CDR1 is DFQATT and CDR2 SNEGSKA (reference sequence). This CDR3 contains 14 residues. V trimming: 6 bases; J trimming: 3 bases; junction bases outside the gene matches: 9. CDR3 DNA: TGCAGTGCGTACGCCGGGACAGGGTTCTACGAGCAGTACTTC. Amino acid sequence: CSAYAGTGFYEQYF.

This chain links TRBV27 with TRBJ2-4, with D possibly matching TRBD2 (6 bases). CDR3 size: 14 residues. The germline V gene has CDR1 MNHEY and CDR2 SMNVEV (reference sequence). With 7 bases removed from V and 0 bases from J, the gap between germline ends came to 10 bases. CDR3 nucleotide sequence: TGTGCCAGCATGGGACTCTTAGCCAAAAACATTCAGTACTTC. It specifies CASMGLLAKNIQYF.

This clonotype was seen ten or more times. V and J are TRBV6-1 and TRBJ1-5, with 8 bases that match TRBD1. The V gene end was trimmed by 6 bases and the J gene end by 0 bases; junction bases not matched to a gene: 16. This CDR3 spans 19 amino acids. CDR1 is MNHNS and CDR2 is SASEGT in the germline V gene. CDR3: CASRPDRVKTIYSNQPQHF. The CDR3 bases are TGTGCCAGCAGACCGGACAGGGTAAAGACCATCTATAGCAATCAGCCCCAGCATTTT.

The chain has TRBV14 and TRBJ2-5, with D perhaps TRBD2 (6 bases). The V gene lost 3 bases and the J gene lost 4 bases, with 9 bases spanning the gap. Germline values: CDR1 SGHDN, CDR2 FVKESK. The CDR3 runs 13 residues. The CDR3 DNA follows: TGTGCCAGCAGCCAGCAGGGAGGAGAGACCCAGTACTTC. Protein: CASSQQGGETQYF.

This clonotype appeared a few times. In DNA form, the CDR3 reads TGTGCCAGCAGGGCAAAGACTGGAACTAACTATGGCTACACCTTC. Protein sequence: CASRAKTGTNYGYTF. This sequence joins TRBV7-2 and TRBJ1-2; no definite D call. Trimming removed 6 bases at V and 0 bases at J, with 14 bases between. The CDR3 extends over 15 amino acids. The germline gives CDR1 SGHTA, CDR2 FQGNSA.

The sample holds many counts of this clonotype. V gene TRBV7-2 combines with J gene TRBJ2-3; D not certain. V shed 5 bases and J shed 4 bases, with 10 bases lying between them. CDR3 length: 13 amino acids. Germline V lookup: CDR1 SGHTA, CDR2 FQGNSA. The DNA of the CDR3 is TGTGCCAGCAGCCCAGGCCCCGCAGATACGCAGTATTTT. This sequence encodes CASSPGPADTQYF.

This clonotype appeared a few times. This chain uses TRBV7-9 with TRBJ2-3; 7 bases align to TRBD1. The germline V gene encodes CDR1 SEHNR and CDR2 FQNEAQ (reference sequence). V lost 1 base and J lost 6; bases outside the gene matches: 7. The CDR3 covers 15 residues. CDR3 DNA sequence: TGTGCCAGCAGCTTAGTGATAGGGGGCTTCGATACGCAGTATTTT. Its protein is CASSLVIGGFDTQYF.

The chain is built from TRBV7-8 and TRBJ2-5; 9 nucleotides agree with TRBD2. Germline assignment: CDR1 SGHVS and CDR2 FQNEAQ. Germline trimming cut 2 bases from V and 1 base from J; bases unmatched to any gene: 2. The CDR3 is made up of 15 amino acids. CDR3 DNA: TGTGCCAGCAGCTTATCTAGCGGGGTCCAAGAGACCCAGTACTTC. As protein: CASSLSSGVQETQYF.

This clonotype was seen only a few times. J is TRBJ2-7 and V is TRBV7-2; D is possibly TRBD1 (5 bases). The V end lost 1 base, the J end lost 0 bases, and 10 bases lay between the germline ends. The germline gives CDR1 SGHTA, CDR2 FQGNSA. The CDR3 consists of 15 residues. In DNA form, the CDR3 reads TGTGCCAGCAGCTTAGGGGGCGACCACTCCTACGAGCAGTACTTC. Residues: CASSLGGDHSYEQYF.

CDR3 loop: CASSYTDSSSYNEQFF. CDR3 in DNA: TGTGCCAGCAGTTACACGGACTCCTCCTCCTACAATGAGCAGTTCTTC. This chain joins TRBV6-2 or TRBV6-3 and TRBJ2-1; maybe TRBD2 (5 bases). V was trimmed by 2 bases and J by 0 bases, leaving 11 bases between them. The CDR3 spans 16 residues. The V gene's germline CDR1 is MNHEY and CDR2 SVGEGT.

This clonotype was detected ten times or more. V gene TRBV12-3 or TRBV12-4 combines with J gene TRBJ1-1; D not resolved. The V and J ends lost 6 bases and 3 bases respectively, with 5 bases between them. The CDR3 runs 11 residues. CDR3 in amino acids: CASSRDTEAFF. The CDR3 nucleotides read TGTGCCAGCAGCCGCGACACTGAAGCTTTCTTT.

The genes are TRBV28 and TRBJ1-1; D is perhaps TRBD1 (6 bases). V lost 6 bases and J lost 1, with 12 bases in between. CDR1 is MDHEN and CDR2 is SYDVKM in the germline V gene. There are 14 residues in the CDR3. The CDR3 protein is CASSPPTGNTEAFF. The CDR3 region has the DNA TGTGCCAGCAGCCCCCCGACAGGGAACACTGAAGCTTTCTTT.

The rearrangement joins TRBV7-2 to TRBJ2-2, with D uncertain. Trimming removed 1 base from V and 4 bases from J, with 10 bases in between. The CDR3 has 15 amino acids. CDR1 and CDR2 from the germline V gene are SGHTA and FQGNSA. The CDR3 protein is CASSLGRVGTGELFF. The CDR3 DNA reads as TGTGCCAGCAGCTTAGGAAGGGTTGGCACCGGGGAGCTGTTTTTT.

This clonotype has at least ten counts. The V and J genes are TRBV7-2 and TRBJ2-1; 7 nucleotides agree with TRBD2. J lost 4 bases, V lost 8 bases, and 8 bases had no gene match. Germline V gene lookup returns CDR1 SGHTA and CDR2 FQGNSA. The CDR3 is 14 amino acids. CDR3 sequence reads: CASAVASGYNEQFF. CDR3 DNA sequence: TGTGCCAGCGCCGTGGCTAGCGGTTACAATGAGCAGTTCTTC.

This chain links TRBV2 with TRBJ2-1, with D possibly matching TRBD1 (5 bases). The CDR3 sequence is 15 residues long. CDR1 is SNHLY and CDR2 is FYNNEI in the germline V gene. With 6 bases removed from V and 1 base from J, the gap between germline ends came to 13 bases. Here the CDR3 DNA reads TGTGCCAGCAGGGGGCAGGGTGAATCCTACAATGAGCAGTTCTTC. Its translation is CASRGQGESYNEQFF.

Only a few counts were recorded for this clonotype. V is TRBV5-1 and J is TRBJ2-5; D is unresolved. V was pared by 2 bases and J by 0 bases, with 14 bases between. The CDR3 consists of 16 residues. Germline CDR1 SGHRS, CDR2 YFSETQ. The CDR3: CASSFLPVTNQETQYF. The CDR3 nucleotides are TGCGCCAGCAGCTTCCTCCCCGTTACCAACCAAGAGACCCAGTACTTC.

V and J are TRBV20-1 and TRBJ1-5; D ambiguous. The germline CDR1 and CDR2 sequences are DFQATT and SNEGSKA (reference sequence). The germline V and J ends were trimmed by 4 bases and 7 bases, with 17 bases remaining between them. The CDR3 totals 14 residues. The CDR3 is CSATPSGRLQPQHF. Here the CDR3 DNA reads TGCAGTGCTACCCCATCAGGACGGCTGCAGCCCCAGCATTTT.

This clonotype occurred a few times. The chain is built from TRBV4-1 and TRBJ1-6; D perhaps matches TRBD1 (5 bases). Per germline, CDR1 MGHRA and CDR2 YSYEKL. V shed 2 bases and J shed 6 bases, with 17 bases lying between them. The CDR3 length is 17 residues. The DNA of the CDR3 is TGCGCCAGCAGCCAAAGTGCTTTGAGGACAAGTAATTCACCCCTCCACTTT. This gives the protein CASSQSALRTSNSPLHF.

This clonotype came up once. In DNA form, the CDR3 reads TGTGCCAGCAGTTATGGGACTGGGGGAGAGACCCAGTACTTC. The encoded protein is CASSYGTGGETQYF. This chain connects TRBV6-1 to TRBJ2-5; a weak D match, TRBD2 (6 bases). Trimming shortened V by 5 bases and J by 4 bases, and 14 bases separated the two germline ends. Germline V gene sequence: CDR1 MNHNS, CDR2 SASEGT. This CDR3 comprises 14 residues.

This clonotype was recorded a few times. The chain uses TRBV11-2 and TRBJ2-7; D perhaps matches TRBD2 (6 bases). This CDR3 has 15 residues. Germline CDR1 is SGHAT and CDR2 is FQNNGV. V dropped 5 bases and J dropped 2 bases, with 16 bases sitting between them. CDR3 sequence (DNA): TGTGCCAGCAGCCCCGCGGGATACGTCACCTACGAGCAGTACTTC. Its translation: CASSPAGYVTYEQYF. Variable domain in full (rest from reference TRBV11-2 and TRBJ2-7): EAGVAQSPRYKIIEKRQSVAFWCNPISGHATLYWYQQILGQGPKLLIQFQNNGVVDDSQLPKDRFSAERLKGVDSTLKIQPAKLEDSAVYLCASSPAGYVTYEQYFGPGTRLTVT.

This clonotype has only a few counts. V usage is TRBV6-2 or TRBV6-3 and J usage is TRBJ1-5, with TRBD1 as a possible D gene (6 bases). This CDR3 is built from 15 residues. V was cut by 3 bases and J by 6 bases, with 15 bases left in between. From germline, CDR1 is MNHEY and CDR2 SVGEGT. CDR3 loop: CASSYTPRGGQPQHF. In nucleotides, the CDR3 is TGTGCCAGCAGTTATACCCCCAGGGGCGGTCAGCCCCAGCATTTT.

This clonotype is medium-sized by share. The V and J genes are TRBV5-6 and TRBJ2-5, with 8 bases aligning to TRBD1. Losses at the gene ends were 2 bases for V and 2 bases for J; bases not matched to a gene: 8. The germline V gene encodes CDR1 SGHDT and CDR2 YYEEEE. The CDR3 loop spans 16 amino acids. CDR3 residues: CASSLWTGSPQETQYF. For the CDR3, the DNA is TGTGCCAGCAGCTTATGGACAGGGTCCCCACAAGAGACCCAGTACTTC. The whole variable domain, remainder taken from reference TRBV5-6 and TRBJ2-5, is DAGVTQSPTHLIKTRGQQVTLRCSPKSGHDTVSWYQQALGQGPQFIFQYYEEEERQRGNFPDRFSGHQFPNYSSELNVNALLLGDSALYLCASSLWTGSPQETQYFGPGTRLLVL.